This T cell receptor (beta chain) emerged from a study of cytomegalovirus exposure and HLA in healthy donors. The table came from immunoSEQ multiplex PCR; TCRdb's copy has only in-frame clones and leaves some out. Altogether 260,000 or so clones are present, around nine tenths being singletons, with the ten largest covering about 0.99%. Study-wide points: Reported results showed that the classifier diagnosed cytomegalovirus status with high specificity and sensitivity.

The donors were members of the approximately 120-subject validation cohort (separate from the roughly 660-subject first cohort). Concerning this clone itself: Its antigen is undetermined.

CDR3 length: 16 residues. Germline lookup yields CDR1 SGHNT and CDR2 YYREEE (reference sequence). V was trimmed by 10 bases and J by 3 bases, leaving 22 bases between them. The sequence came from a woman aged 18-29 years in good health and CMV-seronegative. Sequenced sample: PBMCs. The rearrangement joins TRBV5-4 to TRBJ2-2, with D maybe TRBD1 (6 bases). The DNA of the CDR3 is TGTGCCGTAAGAAAACTGCAGGGGCGCGACACCGGGGAGCTGTTTTTT. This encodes CAVRKLQGRDTGELFF.